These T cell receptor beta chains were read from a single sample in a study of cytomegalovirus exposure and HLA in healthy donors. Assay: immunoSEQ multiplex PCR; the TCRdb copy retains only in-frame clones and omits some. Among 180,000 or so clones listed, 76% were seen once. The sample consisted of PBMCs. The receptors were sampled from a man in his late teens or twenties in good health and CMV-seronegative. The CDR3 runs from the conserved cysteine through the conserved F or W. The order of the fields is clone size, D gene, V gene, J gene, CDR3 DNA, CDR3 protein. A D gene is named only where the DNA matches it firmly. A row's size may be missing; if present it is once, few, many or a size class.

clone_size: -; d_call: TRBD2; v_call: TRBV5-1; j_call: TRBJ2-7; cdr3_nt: TGCGCCAGCAGCTTGCGTAGCGGGAGGGCCTACGAGCAGTACTTC; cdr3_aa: CASSLRSGRAYEQYF
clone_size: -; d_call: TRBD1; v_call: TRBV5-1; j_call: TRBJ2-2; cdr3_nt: TGCGCCAACTCCGGGACAGGGGAAACCGGGGAGCTGTTTTTT; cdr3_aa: CANSGTGETGELFF
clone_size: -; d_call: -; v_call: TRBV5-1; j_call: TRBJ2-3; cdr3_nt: TGCGCCAGCAGCTTGGGGCAGATAAGCACAGATACGCAGTATTTT; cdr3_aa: CASSLGQISTDTQYF
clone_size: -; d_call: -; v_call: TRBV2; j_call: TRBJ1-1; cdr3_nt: TGTGCCAGCAGCAAAGGGACTTTGGGCACTGAAGCTTTCTTT; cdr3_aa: CASSKGTLGTEAFF
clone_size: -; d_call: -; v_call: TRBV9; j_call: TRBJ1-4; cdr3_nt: TGTGCCAGCAGCGTATTGGGCATTAATGAAAAACTGTTTTTT; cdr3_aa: CASSVLGINEKLFF
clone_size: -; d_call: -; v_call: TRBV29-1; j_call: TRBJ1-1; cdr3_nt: TGCAGCGGAGCGGGGTTAAAGAACACTGAAGCTTTCTTT; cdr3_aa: CSGAGLKNTEAFF
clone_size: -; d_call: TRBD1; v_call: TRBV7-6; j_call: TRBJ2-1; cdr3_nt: TGTGCCAGCAGCTTTATGACAGGGAGTGAGCAGTTCTTC; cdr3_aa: CASSFMTGSEQFF
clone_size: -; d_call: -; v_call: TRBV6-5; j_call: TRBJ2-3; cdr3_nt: TGTGCCAGCAGCCCGGAGGCGGGCCGGTCTGATACGCAGTATTTT; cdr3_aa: CASSPEAGRSDTQYF
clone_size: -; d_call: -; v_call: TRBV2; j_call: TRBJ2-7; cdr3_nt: TGTGCCAGCAGGGACTGGGGAACCTACGAGCAGTACTTC; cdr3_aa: CASRDWGTYEQYF
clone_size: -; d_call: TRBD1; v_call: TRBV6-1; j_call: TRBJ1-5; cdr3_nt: TGTGCCAGCAGTGGTCGGTTGACAGGGGGTGTTGGCAATCAGCCCCAGCATTTT; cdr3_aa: CASSGRLTGGVGNQPQHF
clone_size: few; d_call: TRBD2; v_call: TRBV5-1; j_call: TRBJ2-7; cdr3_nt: TGCGCCAGCAGCTTGGAAGGACTAGACTCCTACGAGCAGTACTTC; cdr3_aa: CASSLEGLDSYEQYF
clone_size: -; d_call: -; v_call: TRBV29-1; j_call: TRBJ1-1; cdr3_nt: TGCAGCGTTGAATTTAGGGGCAACACTGAAGCTTTCTTT; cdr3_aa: CSVEFRGNTEAFF
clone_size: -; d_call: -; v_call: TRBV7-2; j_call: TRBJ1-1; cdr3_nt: TGTGCCAGCAGCTTAGTTTTGGGGGCAAGGAACACTGAAGCTTTCTTT; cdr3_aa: CASSLVLGARNTEAFF
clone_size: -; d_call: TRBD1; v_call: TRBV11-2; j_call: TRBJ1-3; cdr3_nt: TGTGCCAGCAGCTTCACCGACAGGGTTAATGGAAACACCATATATTTT; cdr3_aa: CASSFTDRVNGNTIYF
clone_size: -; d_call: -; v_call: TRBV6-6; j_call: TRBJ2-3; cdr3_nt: TGTGCCAGCAGACCCCACAGGGCCAGCACAGATACGCAGTATTTT; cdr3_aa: CASRPHRASTDTQYF
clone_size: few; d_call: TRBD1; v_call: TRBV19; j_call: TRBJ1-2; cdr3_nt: TGTGCCAGTAGTATTTCACCTGGACAGGCCCTTGGCTACACCTTC; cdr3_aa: CASSISPGQALGYTF
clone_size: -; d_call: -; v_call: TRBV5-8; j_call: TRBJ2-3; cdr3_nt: TGTGCCAGCAGCGAGGAAGTTTCGGGGTACACAGATACGCAGTATTTT; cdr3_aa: CASSEEVSGYTDTQYF
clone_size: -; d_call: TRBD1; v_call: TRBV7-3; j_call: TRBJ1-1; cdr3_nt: TGTGCCAGCAGCTGGGACAGGAACACTGAAGCTTTCTTT; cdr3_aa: CASSWDRNTEAFF
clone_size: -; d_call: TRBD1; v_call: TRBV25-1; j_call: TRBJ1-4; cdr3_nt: TGTGCCAGCAGTGGGGGGGACAGGGGGAATGAAAAACTGTTTTTT; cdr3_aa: CASSGGDRGNEKLFF
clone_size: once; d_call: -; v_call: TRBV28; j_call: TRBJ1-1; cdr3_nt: TGTGCCAGCAGATGGGGGGGTGTGAACACTGAAGCTTTCTTT; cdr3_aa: CASRWGGVNTEAFF
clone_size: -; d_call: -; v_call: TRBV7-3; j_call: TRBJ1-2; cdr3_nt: TGTGCCAGCAGTCCAGACAGGAACTATGGCTACACCTTC; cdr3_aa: CASSPDRNYGYTF
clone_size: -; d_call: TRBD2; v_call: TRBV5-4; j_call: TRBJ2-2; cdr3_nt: TGTGCCAGCAGACAAAGCGGGGGCACCGGGGAGCTGTTTTTT; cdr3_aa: CASRQSGGTGELFF
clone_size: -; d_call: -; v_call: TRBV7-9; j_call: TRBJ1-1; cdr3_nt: TGTGCCAGCAACCACAAATCAGGGGCGGACACTGAAGCTTTCTTT; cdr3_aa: CASNHKSGADTEAFF
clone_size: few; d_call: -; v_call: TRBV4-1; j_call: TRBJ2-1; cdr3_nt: TGCGCCAGCAGCCAAGATCACGCACAATACAATGAGCAGTTCTTC; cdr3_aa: CASSQDHAQYNEQFF
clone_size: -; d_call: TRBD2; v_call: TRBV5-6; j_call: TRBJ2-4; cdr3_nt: TGTGCCAGCAGCTTGAAAGCGGGAGGAGGCATTCAGTACTTC; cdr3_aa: CASSLKAGGGIQYF
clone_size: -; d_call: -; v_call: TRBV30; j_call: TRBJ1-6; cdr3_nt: TGTGCCTGGAGTGTACTACAGGGAAATTCACCCCTCCACTTT; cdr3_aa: CAWSVLQGNSPLHF
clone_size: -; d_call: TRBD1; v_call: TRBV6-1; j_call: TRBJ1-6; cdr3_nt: TGTGCCAGCAGTGCCCGACTCCGACAGGGATCCTATAATTCACCCCTCCACTTT; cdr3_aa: CASSARLRQGSYNSPLHF
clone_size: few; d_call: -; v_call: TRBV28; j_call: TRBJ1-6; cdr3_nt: TGTGCCAGCAGTCCCGTGGGGGCAGGTAATTCACCCCTCCACTTT; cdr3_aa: CASSPVGAGNSPLHF
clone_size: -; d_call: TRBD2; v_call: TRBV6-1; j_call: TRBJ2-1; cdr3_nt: TGTGCCAGCATTCCCCTCGGGGGGGGTTACAATGAGCAGTTCTTC; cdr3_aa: CASIPLGGGYNEQFF
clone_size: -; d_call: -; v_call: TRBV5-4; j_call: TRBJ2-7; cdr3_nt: TGTGCCAGCAGCTTGGGCGCGGACAGTCTCTACGAGCAGTACTTC; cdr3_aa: CASSLGADSLYEQYF
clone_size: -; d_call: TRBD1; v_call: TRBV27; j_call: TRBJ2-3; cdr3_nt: TGTGCCAGCAAAACCGGACAGGTACTTAGCACAGATACGCAGTATTTT; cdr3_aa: CASKTGQVLSTDTQYF
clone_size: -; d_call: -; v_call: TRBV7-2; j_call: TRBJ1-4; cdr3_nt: TGTGCCAGCAGCTTAGCTCTCAGGGCAGAAGAAAAACTGTTTTTT; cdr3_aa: CASSLALRAEEKLFF